This TCR beta chain was found in a study of blood T cells in healthy people across ages. Turning to the study itself: T cells yielded about one barcoded beta molecule per two cells through template switching.

This clonotype was counted only a few times. The study drew donors from healthy Caucasian individuals in Russia aged about 6 to 95. PCR was performed a second time for roughly 7 to 12 cycles using a sample-barcoded 5' primer and a J-beta primer mix. TCRdb re-derived calls from the 5' RACE reads in MiXCR, one entry per CDR3 protein. The sample consists of fewer than 2 million distinct CDR3 sequences, more than 35% of them appearing once. The CDR3 totals 14 residues. Germline CDR1 is SGHAT and CDR2 is FQDESV (reference sequence). V trimming: 5 bases; J trimming: 12 bases; junction bases outside the gene matches: 9.

The rearrangement links TRBV11-1 to TRBJ2-1, with 11 nucleotides matching TRBD2. Sequencing was carried out using blood. The receptor's source is a human donor in good health. The CDR3 DNA sequence: TGTGCCAGCAGCACGGGACTAGCGGAATCGTGGCAGTTCTTC. It yields the protein CASSTGLAESWQFF.